This TCR beta chain was recovered during a study of T cell changes during pregnancy in multiple sclerosis. The method was immunoSEQ multiplex PCR; TCRdb's version includes in-frame clones alone and lacks a portion of them. The sample lists approximately 64,000 clones, about nine tenths occurring once. V shed 5 bases and J 3 bases; nucleotides not matched to a gene: 10. This CDR3 comprises 17 residues. Germline V gene lookup returns CDR1 LNHDA and CDR2 SQIVND (reference sequence). The starting material was peripheral blood, obtained in the first trimester of pregnancy. This chain connects TRBV19 to TRBJ1-6, with 7 bases matching TRBD1. The sequence came from a female donor with multiple sclerosis, enrolled in a pregnancy study. For the CDR3, the DNA is TGTGCCAGTAGTGCACGGGACAGTTCCTTCTATAATTCACCCCTCCACTTT. It yields the protein CASSARDSSFYNSPLHF.